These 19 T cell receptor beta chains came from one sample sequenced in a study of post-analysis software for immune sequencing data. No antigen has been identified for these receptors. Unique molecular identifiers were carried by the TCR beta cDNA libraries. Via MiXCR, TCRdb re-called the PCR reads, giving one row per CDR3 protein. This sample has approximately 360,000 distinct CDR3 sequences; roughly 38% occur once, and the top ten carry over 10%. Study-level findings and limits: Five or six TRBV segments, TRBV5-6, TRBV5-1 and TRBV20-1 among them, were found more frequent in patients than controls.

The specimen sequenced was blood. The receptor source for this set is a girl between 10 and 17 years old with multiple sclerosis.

This chain's CDR3 is CASLNRGPGWQYF. The CDR3 nucleotides read TGTGCCAGCCTAAACAGGGGTCCTGGGTGGCAGTACTTC. The chain combines TRBV28 with TRBJ2-7, with TRBD1 identical over 7 bases. V lost 8 bases and J lost 9; bases outside the gene matches: 13. The CDR3 sequence is 13 residues long. The germline CDR1 and CDR2 sequences are MDHEN and SYDVKM.

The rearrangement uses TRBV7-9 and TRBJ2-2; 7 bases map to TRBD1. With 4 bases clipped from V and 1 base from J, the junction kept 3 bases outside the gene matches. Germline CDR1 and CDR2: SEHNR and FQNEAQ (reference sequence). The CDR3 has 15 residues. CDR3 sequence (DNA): TGTGCCAGCAGCTGGGGACAGCAGAACACCGGGGAGCTGTTTTTT. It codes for CASSWGQQNTGELFF.

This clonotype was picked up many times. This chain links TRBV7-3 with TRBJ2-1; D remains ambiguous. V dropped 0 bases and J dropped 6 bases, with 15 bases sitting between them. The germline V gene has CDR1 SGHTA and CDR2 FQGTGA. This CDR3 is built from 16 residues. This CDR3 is CASSLTGGLGSNEQFF. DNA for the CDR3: TGTGCCAGCAGCTTAACGGGTGGCTTAGGTAGCAATGAGCAGTTCTTC.

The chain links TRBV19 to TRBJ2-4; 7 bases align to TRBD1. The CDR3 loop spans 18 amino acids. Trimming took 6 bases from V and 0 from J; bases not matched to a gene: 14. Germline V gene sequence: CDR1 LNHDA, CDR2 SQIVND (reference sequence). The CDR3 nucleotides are TGTGCCAGTAGCTCAAACTCGGGACAGCTTATAGCCAAAAACATTCAGTACTTC. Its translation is CASSSNSGQLIAKNIQYF.

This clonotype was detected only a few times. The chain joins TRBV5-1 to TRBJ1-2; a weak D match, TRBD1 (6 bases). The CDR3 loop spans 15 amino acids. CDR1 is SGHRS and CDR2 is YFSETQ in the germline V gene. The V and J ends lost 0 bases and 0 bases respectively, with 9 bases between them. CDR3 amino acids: CASSLDRVSNYGYTF. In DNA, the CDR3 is TGCGCCAGCAGCTTGGACAGGGTCTCTAACTATGGCTACACCTTC.

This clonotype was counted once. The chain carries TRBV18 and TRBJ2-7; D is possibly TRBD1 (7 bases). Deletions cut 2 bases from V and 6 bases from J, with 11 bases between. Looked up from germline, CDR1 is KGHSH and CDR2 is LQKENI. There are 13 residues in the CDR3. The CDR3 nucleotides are TGTGCCAGCTCACCAGCAGGGGGGCTCGAGCAGTACTTC. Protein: CASSPAGGLEQYF.

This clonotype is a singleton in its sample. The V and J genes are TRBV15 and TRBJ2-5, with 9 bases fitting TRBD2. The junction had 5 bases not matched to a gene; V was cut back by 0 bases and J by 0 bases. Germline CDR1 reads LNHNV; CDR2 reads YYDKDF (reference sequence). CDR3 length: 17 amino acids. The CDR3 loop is CATSRDRPSGNQETQYF. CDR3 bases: TGTGCCACCAGCAGAGATCGTCCTAGCGGGAACCAAGAGACCCAGTACTTC.

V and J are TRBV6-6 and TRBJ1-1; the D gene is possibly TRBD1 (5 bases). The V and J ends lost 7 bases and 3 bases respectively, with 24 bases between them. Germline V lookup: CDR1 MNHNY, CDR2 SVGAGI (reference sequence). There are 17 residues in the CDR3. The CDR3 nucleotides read TGTGCCAGCACCTTAGGGGTTACCTACGGTCGGGACACTGAAGCTTTCTTT. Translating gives CASTLGVTYGRDTEAFF.

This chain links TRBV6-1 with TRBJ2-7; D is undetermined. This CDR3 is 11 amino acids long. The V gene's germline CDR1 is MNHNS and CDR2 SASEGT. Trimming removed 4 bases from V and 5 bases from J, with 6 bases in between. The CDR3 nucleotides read TGTGCCAGCAGTGTCCCTGACGAGCAGTACTTC. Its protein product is CASSVPDEQYF.

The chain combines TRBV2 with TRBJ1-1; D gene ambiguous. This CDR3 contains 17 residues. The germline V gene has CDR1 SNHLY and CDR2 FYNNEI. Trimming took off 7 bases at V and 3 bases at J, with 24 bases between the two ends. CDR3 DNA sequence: TGTGCCAGCATCCTCCCGACCGGGTTGAGGGTTGACACTGAAGCTTTCTTT. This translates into CASILPTGLRVDTEAFF.

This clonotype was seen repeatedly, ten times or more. CDR3 region: CSARRYQGHEQYF. The CDR3 region has the DNA TGCAGTGCTAGACGGTATCAAGGCCACGAGCAGTACTTC. This chain uses TRBV20-1 with TRBJ2-7; D is ambiguous. Between the trimmed V and J ends, which lost 2 bases and 5 bases, there was a span of 13 bases. The CDR3 runs to 13 residues. CDR1 is DFQATT, CDR2 SNEGSKA, per germline (reference sequence).

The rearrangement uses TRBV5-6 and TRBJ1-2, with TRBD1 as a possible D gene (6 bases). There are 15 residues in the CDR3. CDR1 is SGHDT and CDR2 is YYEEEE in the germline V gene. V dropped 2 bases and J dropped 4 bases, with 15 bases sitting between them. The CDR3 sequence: CASSFSPRGPYGYTF. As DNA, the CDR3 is TGTGCCAGCAGCTTCTCCCCGCGGGGGCCCTATGGCTACACCTTC.

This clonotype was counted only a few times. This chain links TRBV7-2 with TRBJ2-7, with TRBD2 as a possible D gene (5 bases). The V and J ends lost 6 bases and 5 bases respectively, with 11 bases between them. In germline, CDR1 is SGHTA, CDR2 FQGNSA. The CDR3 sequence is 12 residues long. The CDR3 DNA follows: TGTGCCAGCAGGCTCGCCGGGGACGAGCAGTACTTC. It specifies CASRLAGDEQYF.

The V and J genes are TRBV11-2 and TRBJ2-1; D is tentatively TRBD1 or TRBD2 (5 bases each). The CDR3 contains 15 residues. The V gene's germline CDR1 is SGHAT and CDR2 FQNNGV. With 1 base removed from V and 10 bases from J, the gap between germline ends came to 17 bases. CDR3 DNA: TGTGCCAGCAGCTTAGGGCAGGTTGGGGGAATGGAGCAGTTCTTC. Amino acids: CASSLGQVGGMEQFF.

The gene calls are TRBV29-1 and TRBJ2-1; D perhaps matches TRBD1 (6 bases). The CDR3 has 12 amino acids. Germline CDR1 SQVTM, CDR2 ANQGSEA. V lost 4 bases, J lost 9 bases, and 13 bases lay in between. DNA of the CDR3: TGCAGCGTTGTAAAGGGGGTCAGTGAGCAGTTCTTC. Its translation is CSVVKGVSEQFF.

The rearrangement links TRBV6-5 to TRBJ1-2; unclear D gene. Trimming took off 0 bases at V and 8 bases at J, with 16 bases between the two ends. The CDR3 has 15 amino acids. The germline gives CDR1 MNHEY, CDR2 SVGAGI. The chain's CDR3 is CASSYSNSGKYGYTF. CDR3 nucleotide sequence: TGTGCCAGCAGTTACTCGAATAGCGGGAAGTACGGCTACACCTTC.

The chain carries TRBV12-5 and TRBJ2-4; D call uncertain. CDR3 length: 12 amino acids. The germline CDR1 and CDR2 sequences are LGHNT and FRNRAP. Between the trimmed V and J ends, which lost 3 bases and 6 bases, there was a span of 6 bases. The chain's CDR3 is CASGLSPNIQYF. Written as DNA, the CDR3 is TGTGCTAGTGGTTTAAGCCCAAACATTCAGTACTTC.

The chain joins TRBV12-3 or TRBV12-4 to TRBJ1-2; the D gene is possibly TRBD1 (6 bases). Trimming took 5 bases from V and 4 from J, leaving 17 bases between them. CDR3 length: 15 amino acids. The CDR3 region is CASSRQGLGGYGYTF. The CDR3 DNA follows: TGTGCCAGCAGTCGCCAGGGGCTGGGCGGCTATGGCTACACCTTC.

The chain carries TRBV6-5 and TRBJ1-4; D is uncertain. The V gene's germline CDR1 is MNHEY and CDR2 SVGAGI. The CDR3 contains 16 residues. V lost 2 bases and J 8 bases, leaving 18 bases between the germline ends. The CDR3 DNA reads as TGTGCCAGCAGTTACGTGAGCCTCTCAAAAGGGGAAAAACTGTTTTTT. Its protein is CASSYVSLSKGEKLFF.